Each of the 28 T cell receptor beta chains below was sequenced from the same sample in a study of shared clonotypes between healthy human individuals. TCRdb's table, derived via immunoSEQ multiplex PCR, lists solely in-frame clones and lacks some. The sample consists of 2 million to 2.5 million clones, approximately 93% of them appearing once. The specimen was naive CD4+ T cells from PBMCs. Documented subset: CD45RA+ positively selected. The receptors derive from a man aged 18-30 years in good health. Some clones in this sample may be carry-over from other donors' samples.

This chain uses TRBV15 with TRBJ2-1, with 7 bases matching TRBD2. V trimming: 2 bases; J trimming: 5 bases; junction bases outside the gene matches: 12. CDR1 and CDR2 (germline): LNHNV, YYDKDF (reference sequence). The CDR3 runs 17 residues. The CDR3 nucleotides are TGTGCCACCAGCAGACCCCGTGGGCGGGGGAGCCACAATGAGCAGTTCTTC. Translation: CATSRPRGRGSHNEQFF.

Only one count was recorded for this clone. The V and J genes are TRBV10-3 and TRBJ2-7; TRBD2 aligns across 13 bases. The CDR3 runs 15 residues. Trimming took 6 bases from V and 4 from J; bases not matched to a gene: 6. Germline V gives CDR1 ENHRY, CDR2 SYGVKD. The CDR3 reads CAIRSGLAGVYEQYF. For the CDR3, the DNA is TGTGCCATCAGAAGCGGACTAGCGGGAGTTTACGAGCAGTACTTC.

Regarding this clone: The sample contains more than one DNA sequence encoding this CDR3. The chain links TRBV5-1 to TRBJ1-5; possible D gene TRBD1, 5 bases. Trimming shortened V by 4 bases and J by 4 bases, and 15 bases separated the two germline ends. CDR3 length: 15 residues. The V gene's germline CDR1 is SGHRS and CDR2 YFSETQ. CDR3 loop: CASSPSGGGNQPQHF. The DNA for the CDR3 is TGCGCCAGCAGCCCCTCCGGGGGAGGTAATCAGCCCCAGCATTTT.

For this clone: The sample contains more than one DNA sequence encoding this CDR3. This rearrangement joins TRBV7-9 to TRBJ2-7, with TRBD1 identical over 7 bases. CDR3 length: 15 amino acids. V dropped 1 base and J dropped 1; count of bases not matched to a gene: 4. Germline-derived CDR1 and CDR2 are SEHNR and FQNEAQ (reference sequence). The CDR3 is CASSLGQGVSYEQYF. The CDR3 DNA reads as TGTGCCAGCAGCTTAGGCCAGGGGGTGTCCTACGAGCAGTACTTC.

V gene TRBV11-3 combines with J gene TRBJ1-1; D may be TRBD1 (5 bases). CDR3 length: 13 residues. V gave up 5 bases and J gave up 1 base, with 8 bases separating them. Germline V CDR1 and CDR2: SGHNT, YENEEA. The CDR3 spells CASSIRGNTEAFF. CDR3 bases: TGTGCCAGCAGCATAAGGGGGAACACTGAAGCTTTCTTT.

The J gene is TRBJ2-7, the V gene TRBV5-1; 10 bases line up with TRBD2. This CDR3 comprises 16 residues. Trimming removed 0 bases from V and 3 bases from J; junction bases left unmatched: 6. Germline V CDR1 and CDR2: SGHRS, YFSETQ. CDR3 DNA: TGCGCCAGCAGCTTGGCGGGACTAGCGAACGTCTACGAGCAGTACTTC. Translated, it gives CASSLAGLANVYEQYF.

The chain recombines TRBV1 with TRBJ2-5; the table's D gene call, TRBD2, was not cross checked with the DNA. TRBV1 is classified as a pseudogene. The CDR3 contains 17 residues. CDR3 loop: CTSSQGLAGGERETQYF. The CDR3 DNA follows: TGCACCAGCAGCCAAGGACTAGCGGGAGGGGAGAGGGAGACCCAGTACTTC.

Remarks on this clone: The sample holds other DNA sequences that translate to the same CDR3. V and J are TRBV7-2 and TRBJ2-2; D ambiguous. The CDR3 is 13 residues long. V was trimmed by 1 base and J by 5 bases, leaving 5 bases between them. Germline V gene sequence: CDR1 SGHTA, CDR2 FQGNSA. The CDR3 reads CASSLEGTGELFF. In DNA form, the CDR3 reads TGTGCCAGCAGCTTAGAAGGGACCGGGGAGCTGTTTTTT.

The genes are TRBV5-1 and TRBJ2-2; 8 nucleotides agree with TRBD1. Germline CDR1 and CDR2: SGHRS and YFSETQ. The CDR3 totals 15 residues. Germline trimming cut 4 bases from V and 5 bases from J; bases unmatched to any gene: 7. The CDR3 DNA follows: TGCGCCAGCAGCCCGGGACAGGCGGAAACCGGGGAGCTGTTTTTT. This translates into CASSPGQAETGELFF.

This rearrangement joins TRBV6-6 to TRBJ1-5; D not certain. The CDR3 length is 12 residues. The V gene lost 6 bases and the J gene lost 9 bases, with 12 bases spanning the gap. Looked up from germline, CDR1 is MNHNY and CDR2 is SVGAGI (reference sequence). CDR3: CASRDFWGPQHF. The CDR3 DNA is TGTGCCAGCAGAGACTTTTGGGGGCCCCAGCATTTT.

As concerns this clone: In the same sample, other DNA sequences code for this CDR3. V gene TRBV6-5 combines with J gene TRBJ2-1; TRBD2 matches at 11 bases. V gave up 0 bases and J gave up 4 bases; unmatched junction bases: 2. CDR1 MNHEY and CDR2 SVGAGI come from the germline V gene. The CDR3 loop spans 16 amino acids. The CDR3 bases are TGTGCCAGCAGTTACTCGGGACTAGCGGCGTACAATGAGCAGTTCTTC. It specifies CASSYSGLAAYNEQFF.

In this sample, this clone turned up once. The rearrangement joins TRBV6-5 to TRBJ2-1; 9 nucleotides line up with TRBD2. The CDR3 has 15 amino acids. The V gene end was trimmed by 2 bases and the J gene end by 10 bases; junction bases not matched to a gene: 9. Looked up from germline, CDR1 is MNHEY and CDR2 is SVGAGI. CDR3: CASSYNPGTSREQFF. The CDR3 DNA reads TGTGCCAGCAGTTACAACCCGGGGACTAGCCGGGAGCAGTTCTTC.

This chain connects TRBV7-6 to TRBJ2-7; the D is unclear. Germline V gene lookup returns CDR1 SGHVS and CDR2 FNYEAQ. CDR3 length equals 14 residues. V lost 3 bases and J lost 4, with 13 bases in between. CDR3 protein: CASSLGFTGYEQYF. The CDR3 nucleotides read TGTGCCAGCAGCTTGGGCTTTACCGGGTACGAGCAGTACTTC.

J is TRBJ1-5 and V is TRBV27, with TRBD1 matching 7 bases. V was clipped by 5 bases and J by 3 bases; unmatched bases: 10. In germline, CDR1 is MNHEY, CDR2 SMNVEV (reference sequence). The CDR3 contains 16 residues. The CDR3 loop reads CASSEGQTIDNQPQHF. The CDR3 DNA sequence: TGTGCCAGCAGTGAGGGACAGACGATTGACAATCAGCCCCAGCATTTT.

This rearrangement joins TRBV7-2 to TRBJ2-1; the D call may be TRBD1 or TRBD2 (5 bases each). Trimming left V 0 bases short and J 9 bases short, with 12 bases between. The CDR3 extends over 14 amino acids. Per the germline V gene, CDR1 is SGHTA and CDR2 is FQGNSA. The CDR3 coding sequence is TGTGCCAGCAGCTTAGCAGGGTATGGGGGTGAGCAGTTCTTC. Encoded protein: CASSLAGYGGEQFF.

The chain uses TRBV28 and TRBJ2-7, with D perhaps TRBD2 (5 bases). The length of the CDR3 is 14 residues. Germline loops: CDR1 MDHEN, CDR2 SYDVKM. Between the trimmed V and J ends, which lost 6 bases and 0 bases, there was a span of 12 bases. CDR3 bases: TGTGCCAGCAGCCCCGGGGATCGCTCCTACGAGCAGTACTTC. This sequence encodes CASSPGDRSYEQYF.

The chain combines TRBV10-1 with TRBJ2-1; the D gene is possibly TRBD2 (6 bases). Germline lookup yields CDR1 WNHNN and CDR2 SYGVQD (reference sequence). The CDR3 is made up of 15 amino acids. Trimming cost V 4 bases and J 7 bases, with 17 bases left between them. This CDR3 reads CASSALTGEGNEQFF. In DNA, the CDR3 is TGCGCCAGCAGTGCCCTCACGGGAGAGGGAAATGAGCAGTTCTTC.

CDR3 protein: CASSLRDRSTDTQYF. As DNA, the CDR3 is TGCGCCAGCAGCTTGAGGGACAGAAGCACAGATACGCAGTATTTT. The chain recombines TRBV5-1 with TRBJ2-3; 7 bases map to TRBD1. Per germline, CDR1 SGHRS and CDR2 YFSETQ. The CDR3 consists of 15 residues. V shed 1 base and J 0 bases; nucleotides not matched to a gene: 2.

V usage is TRBV5-4 and J usage is TRBJ2-2, with TRBD1 identical over 7 bases. V gave up 4 bases and J gave up 2 bases; unmatched junction bases: 11. The CDR3 is 17 residues long. Germline values: CDR1 SGHNT, CDR2 YYREEE (reference sequence). The CDR3 spells CASSPQGPGGNTGELFF. Here the CDR3 DNA reads TGTGCCAGCAGCCCACAGGGACCAGGGGGTAACACCGGGGAGCTGTTTTTT.

The chain joins TRBV7-6 to TRBJ2-7; 9 bases match TRBD2. V was pared by 2 bases and J by 1 base, with 3 bases of the junction left unmatched. Looked up from germline, CDR1 is SGHVS and CDR2 is FNYEAQ. The CDR3 loop spans 15 amino acids. As DNA, the CDR3 is TGTGCCAGCAGCTTAAGGCGGGAGGGGTCCTACGAGCAGTACTTC. Translated, it gives CASSLRREGSYEQYF. Using reference TRBV7-6 and TRBJ2-7 for the parts outside the CDR3, the full variable domain is GAGVSQSPRYKVTKRGQDVALRCDPISGHVSLYWYRQALGQGPEFLTYFNYEAQQDKSGLPNDRFSAERPEGSISTLTIQRTEQRDSAMYRCASSLRREGSYEQYFGPGTRLTVT.

This chain joins TRBV5-8 and TRBJ1-1; 7 nucleotides match TRBD1. CDR1 SGHTS and CDR2 YDEGEE come from the germline V gene. The CDR3 spans 15 residues. V shed 3 bases, J shed 6 bases, and the junction held 11 bases outside the gene matches. CDR3 sequence reads: CASSYHRQGGSEAFF. Here the CDR3 DNA reads TGTGCCAGCAGCTATCACCGACAGGGAGGGTCTGAAGCTTTCTTT.

The CDR3, as DNA: TGTGCCAGCAAATTAGTGTCGAGGGACACCGGGGAGCTGTTTTTT. Translating gives CASKLVSRDTGELFF. The V and J genes are TRBV21-1 and TRBJ2-2; the table's D call, TRBD2, has no DNA check behind it. TRBV21-1 constitutes a pseudogene. CDR3 size: 15 residues.

The chain carries TRBV21-1 and TRBJ2-7; the D segment call TRBD2 is taken from the table without a DNA check. TRBV21-1 is marked as a pseudogene. This CDR3 has 13 residues. In nucleotides, the CDR3 is TGTGCCCCCATGGCGGGGCGGGACTACGAGCAGTACTTC. It yields the protein CAPMAGRDYEQYF.

The rearrangement uses TRBV5-4 and TRBJ2-7; the D gene is possibly TRBD1 (6 bases). CDR1 is SGHNT and CDR2 is YYREEE in the germline V gene (reference sequence). This CDR3 contains 16 residues. Trimming took off 2 bases at V and 1 base at J, with 16 bases between the two ends. CDR3 sequence: CASSLGQGRLSYEQYF. The CDR3, as DNA: TGTGCCAGCAGCTTAGGCCAGGGGCGCCTTTCCTACGAGCAGTACTTC.

Only one count was recorded for this clone. This CDR3 is also generated by other DNA sequences in the sample. V is TRBV7-9 and J is TRBJ2-1, with D perhaps matching TRBD1 or TRBD2 (5 bases each). Trimming stripped 4 bases from V and 0 bases from J, with 10 bases between. Germline V gives CDR1 SEHNR, CDR2 FQNEAQ (reference sequence). The CDR3 contains 15 residues. The CDR3 region is CASSSGQGSYNEQFF. CDR3 in DNA: TGTGCCAGCAGCTCGGGGCAGGGCTCCTACAATGAGCAGTTCTTC.

The chain joins TRBV18 to TRBJ1-2; TRBD1 aligns across 9 bases. The trim removed 2 bases at V and 8 bases at J, leaving 21 bases unmatched. This CDR3 region has 19 residues. Germline CDR1 reads KGHSH; CDR2 reads LQKENI. The CDR3 DNA reads as TGTGCCAGCTCACCAGTCGCGGGGACAGGGATTTCAGGAATGGGAGGCTACACCTTC. Protein product: CASSPVAGTGISGMGGYTF.

The rearrangement links TRBV2 to TRBJ1-2; the match to TRBD1 covers 7 bases. Per germline, CDR1 SNHLY and CDR2 FYNNEI. With 3 bases clipped from V and 7 bases from J, the junction kept 11 bases outside the gene matches. The CDR3 totals 15 residues. CDR3 loop: CASSDRGQLGAGYTF. CDR3 sequence (DNA): TGTGCCAGCAGTGACCGGGGACAGCTTGGGGCTGGCTACACCTTC.

The chain uses TRBV28 and TRBJ2-2; D gene ambiguous. The length of the CDR3 is 13 residues. The V gene lost 3 bases and the J gene lost 5 bases, with 7 bases spanning the gap. Germline-derived CDR1 and CDR2 are MDHEN and SYDVKM. CDR3 sequence: CASSLARTGELFF. The CDR3 DNA reads TGTGCCAGCAGTTTGGCGAGGACCGGGGAGCTGTTTTTT.